This T cell receptor (beta chain) originates from a study of CD8 T cells in Susac syndrome. Random hexamers were used to reverse transcribe about 0.5 to 1 ug of RNA. A single record per CDR3 protein comes from TCRdb applying MiXCR to the immunoSEQ multiplex PCR reads. Altogether some 130,000 distinct CDR3 sequences are present, over 90% being singletons, with the ten largest covering 0.09% to 0.15%. V was trimmed by 3 bases and J by 5 bases, leaving 4 bases between them. CDR3 length equals 10 residues. The germline CDR1 and CDR2 sequences are DFQATT and SNEGSKA (reference sequence). The origin of this receptor is a human donor in good health. V is TRBV20-1 and J is TRBJ2-5; D remains unclear. The specimen sequenced was CD4+ T cells from PBMCs. CDR3 DNA: TGCAGTGCTAGTGGGGAGACCCAGTACTTC. Its protein product is CSASGETQYF.